This T cell receptor (beta chain) was sequenced in a study of cytomegalovirus exposure and HLA in healthy donors. As for the study in general: One earlier analysis, a look at 180 million or so T cells, found approximately 120 million unique TCR beta sequences. Study-level findings and limits: Later analysis identified a missense DCLRE1C variant that was linked to TCR beta V- and J-gene trimming.

Note on this clone: What it binds is unknown.

The study ran its PCR with 60 Vbeta and 13 Jbeta primers. Generated by immunoSEQ multiplex PCR, the TCRdb table keeps only in-frame clones and is missing some. The ten most abundant clones cover around 1.6% of a sample with around 140,000 clones. This CDR3 is built from 15 residues. Germline-derived CDR1 and CDR2 are SEHNR and FQNEAQ (reference sequence). J lost 10 bases, V lost 5 bases, and 10 bases had no gene match. This sequence was found in a middle-aged woman in good health and CMV-seropositive. V usage is TRBV7-9 and J usage is TRBJ2-1, with TRBD2 matching 11 bases. What was sequenced was PBMCs. The CDR3 DNA follows: TGTGCCAGCAGCCGACTAGCGGGACCCCAGGGAGAGCAGTTCTTC. This translates into CASSRLAGPQGEQFF.